A single sample gave rise to the 11 T cell receptor beta chains below, sequenced in a study of T cell repertoires in cytomegalovirus infection. Their cognate antigens are unknown. TCRdb reprocessed the reads with MiXCR, giving one entry per CDR3 protein. The table records tens of thousands of distinct CDR3 sequences, 20% to 25% of them present only once. Sequencing was done on a sample of PBMCs, sequenced either directly or after in vitro stimulation (not recorded which). All receptors derive from a human donor in good health (CMV status not recorded). Some clones in this sample may be carry-over from other donors' samples.

A remark on this clonotype: A much larger clone differs from this one at a single base, so this may be a read error. J is TRBJ2-1 and V is TRBV7-9; 8 nucleotides line up with TRBD2. Germline V gene data show CDR1 as SEHNR and CDR2 as FQNEAQ (reference sequence). The CDR3 totals 15 residues. Trimming removed 4 bases from V and 12 bases from J; junction bases left unmatched: 14. The CDR3 sequence: CASSSSGSHGDGQFF. The CDR3 coding sequence is TGTGCCAGCAGCTCCAGCGGGAGCCACGGGGATGGGCAGTTCTTC. Full variable domain (remainder filled in from reference TRBV7-9 and TRBJ2-1): DTGVSQNPRHKITKRGQNVTFRCDPISEHNRLYWYRQTLGQGPEFLTYFQNEAQLEKSRLLSDRFSAERPKGSFSTLEIQRTEQGDSAMYLCASSSSGSHGDGQFFGPGTRLTVL.

The rearrangement joins TRBV11-2 to TRBJ2-5, with 10 bases matching TRBD2. The germline CDR1 and CDR2 sequences are SGHAT and FQNNGV. This CDR3 spans 15 amino acids. The V gene end was trimmed by 3 bases and the J gene end by 5 bases; junction bases not matched to a gene: 6. The CDR3 reads CASSFVGAGGETQYF. DNA for the CDR3: TGTGCCAGCAGCTTCGTTGGAGCGGGAGGGGAGACCCAGTACTTC.

The gene calls are TRBV5-5 and TRBJ2-5; 9 bases agree with TRBD1. After removal of 3 bases from V and 4 bases from J, the junction contained 4 bases not matched to a gene. Germline lookup yields CDR1 SGHKS and CDR2 YYEKEE (reference sequence). The CDR3 sequence is 14 residues long. In DNA form, the CDR3 reads TGTGCCAGCAGCTGGGGACAGGGACGAGAGACCCAGTACTTC. Protein sequence: CASSWGQGRETQYF.

The chain has TRBV27 and TRBJ2-7, with D possibly matching TRBD2 (5 bases). The V end was cut by 2 bases, the J end by 5 bases, with 10 bases between. Looked up from germline, CDR1 is MNHEY and CDR2 is SMNVEV (reference sequence). The CDR3 contains 13 residues. CDR3 protein: CASSLNEGDEQYF. CDR3 bases: TGTGCCAGCAGTTTAAACGAGGGAGACGAGCAGTACTTC.

The J gene is TRBJ2-3, the V gene TRBV4-1, with 8 bases that match TRBD2. The J segment lost 5 bases and the V segment lost 4 bases, leaving 11 bases of the junction unmatched. The CDR3 runs to 16 residues. Looked up from germline, CDR1 is MGHRA and CDR2 is YSYEKL. CDR3 sequence: CASSPSGVAGLDTQYF. CDR3 bases: TGCGCCAGCAGCCCATCCGGGGTAGCGGGGTTAGATACGCAGTATTTT.

Ten or more counts support this clonotype. The rearrangement links TRBV10-3 to TRBJ1-1, with a weak D call TRBD1 (6 bases). V was clipped by 11 bases and J by 5 bases, with 18 bases between them. CDR3 length: 13 residues. The germline gives CDR1 ENHRY, CDR2 SYGVKD. The CDR3 DNA reads as TGTGCCTCCCACATAGCAGGGGATACTGAAGCTTTCTTT. Its protein product is CASHIAGDTEAFF.

In its sample, this clonotype was seen many times. J is TRBJ2-1 and V is TRBV2, with D maybe TRBD1 (6 bases). This CDR3 region has 15 residues. Deletions cut 8 bases from V and 0 bases from J, with 14 bases between. Germline V gene sequence: CDR1 SNHLY, CDR2 FYNNEI. The CDR3 nucleotides read TGTGCCAGCGTCTACTCAGGGGTCTCCTACAATGAGCAGTTCTTC. Translating it yields CASVYSGVSYNEQFF.

In its sample, this clonotype was seen a few times. The chain uses TRBV2 and TRBJ1-1, with 8 bases identical to TRBD1. Unmatched junction bases numbered 12, after V lost 8 bases and J lost 10 bases. The CDR3 spans 13 residues. Germline-derived CDR1 and CDR2 are SNHLY and FYNNEI. This CDR3 reads CASAEQGVTIAFF. In nucleotides, the CDR3 is TGTGCCAGCGCGGAACAGGGGGTGACTATAGCTTTCTTT.

The J gene is TRBJ2-7, the V gene TRBV5-1; either TRBD1 or TRBD2 may fit D (6 bases each). Germline CDR1 and CDR2: SGHRS and YFSETQ. The CDR3 length is 14 residues. The V end was cut by 2 bases, the J end by 3 bases, with 12 bases between. Here the CDR3 reads CASSFTGAHYEQYF. As DNA, the CDR3 is TGCGCCAGCAGCTTTACGGGGGCTCACTACGAGCAGTACTTC.

The table lists this clonotype with a few counts. V and J are TRBV20-1 and TRBJ2-5, with D possibly TRBD1 on 8 matching bases. CDR3 length: 13 residues. Trimming pared 5 bases from V and 4 bases from J, leaving 14 bases between. CDR1 DFQATT and CDR2 SNEGSKA come from the germline V gene (reference sequence). CDR3 amino acids: CSALHRGGETQYF. CDR3 DNA sequence: TGCAGTGCTCTTCACAGGGGGGGAGAGACCCAGTACTTC.

J is TRBJ1-2 and V is TRBV6-5; D uncertain. The CDR3 consists of 13 residues. V was trimmed by 2 bases and J by 8 bases, leaving 12 bases between them. The germline CDR1 and CDR2 sequences are MNHEY and SVGAGI. The CDR3 region is CASSYDRLRGYTF. For the CDR3, the DNA is TGTGCCAGCAGTTACGATAGACTGCGAGGCTACACCTTC.